A single sample is the source of the 5 T cell receptor beta chains below, sequenced in a study of control samples from healthy donors and cancer patients. Repertoires were generated with immunoSEQ multiplex PCR, while TCRdb's copy carries only in-frame clones and drops some. This table has about 150,000 clones, 94% appearing once. Sequencing input: blood. Source of these receptors: a woman aged 40 to 50 in good health.

CDR3 nucleotide sequence: TGTGCCAGCAGTTGGGACAGGAACTATGGCTACACCTTC. This codes for CASSWDRNYGYTF. J is TRBJ1-2 and V is TRBV12-3 or TRBV12-4, with 8 bases matching TRBD1. The V segment lost 4 bases and the J segment 2 bases; nucleotides outside the gene matches: 0. The CDR3 spans 13 residues.

This chain joins TRBV6-5 and TRBJ1-6; 7 bases map to TRBD1. After removal of 6 bases from V and 9 bases from J, the junction contained 11 bases not matched to a gene. Germline CDR1 is MNHEY and CDR2 is SVGAGI. The CDR3 has 15 residues. The CDR3 nucleotides read TGTGCCAGCAGACGAGACAGGGAACGTGTTTCACCCCTCCACTTT. Encoded protein: CASRRDRERVSPLHF.

The chain has TRBV12-3 or TRBV12-4 and TRBJ1-2; D unresolved. Trimming left V 6 bases short and J 8 bases short, with 16 bases between. CDR3 length: 13 residues. DNA of the CDR3: TGTGCCAGCAGGCTCGGGAGGAGGAACGGCTACACCTTC. Amino acids: CASRLGRRNGYTF.

V gene TRBV4-1 combines with J gene TRBJ2-1, with 7 nucleotides matching TRBD1. The CDR3 is 15 amino acids. V lost 4 bases to trimming and J lost 9 bases; unmatched junction nucleotides: 12. Germline V gives CDR1 MGHRA, CDR2 YSYEKL. The CDR3, as DNA: TGCGCCAGCAGCCCCCAACGACAGGGTGTTTTTGAGCAGTTCTTC. It specifies CASSPQRQGVFEQFF.

J is TRBJ1-5 and V is TRBV10-3, with D unclear. The germline V and J ends were trimmed by 4 bases and 11 bases, with 12 bases remaining between them. Germline assignment: CDR1 ENHRY and CDR2 SYGVKD. The CDR3 contains 12 residues. CDR3 protein: CAISGTSQSQHF. The CDR3 nucleotides read TGTGCCATCAGTGGGACGTCTCAATCCCAGCATTTT.